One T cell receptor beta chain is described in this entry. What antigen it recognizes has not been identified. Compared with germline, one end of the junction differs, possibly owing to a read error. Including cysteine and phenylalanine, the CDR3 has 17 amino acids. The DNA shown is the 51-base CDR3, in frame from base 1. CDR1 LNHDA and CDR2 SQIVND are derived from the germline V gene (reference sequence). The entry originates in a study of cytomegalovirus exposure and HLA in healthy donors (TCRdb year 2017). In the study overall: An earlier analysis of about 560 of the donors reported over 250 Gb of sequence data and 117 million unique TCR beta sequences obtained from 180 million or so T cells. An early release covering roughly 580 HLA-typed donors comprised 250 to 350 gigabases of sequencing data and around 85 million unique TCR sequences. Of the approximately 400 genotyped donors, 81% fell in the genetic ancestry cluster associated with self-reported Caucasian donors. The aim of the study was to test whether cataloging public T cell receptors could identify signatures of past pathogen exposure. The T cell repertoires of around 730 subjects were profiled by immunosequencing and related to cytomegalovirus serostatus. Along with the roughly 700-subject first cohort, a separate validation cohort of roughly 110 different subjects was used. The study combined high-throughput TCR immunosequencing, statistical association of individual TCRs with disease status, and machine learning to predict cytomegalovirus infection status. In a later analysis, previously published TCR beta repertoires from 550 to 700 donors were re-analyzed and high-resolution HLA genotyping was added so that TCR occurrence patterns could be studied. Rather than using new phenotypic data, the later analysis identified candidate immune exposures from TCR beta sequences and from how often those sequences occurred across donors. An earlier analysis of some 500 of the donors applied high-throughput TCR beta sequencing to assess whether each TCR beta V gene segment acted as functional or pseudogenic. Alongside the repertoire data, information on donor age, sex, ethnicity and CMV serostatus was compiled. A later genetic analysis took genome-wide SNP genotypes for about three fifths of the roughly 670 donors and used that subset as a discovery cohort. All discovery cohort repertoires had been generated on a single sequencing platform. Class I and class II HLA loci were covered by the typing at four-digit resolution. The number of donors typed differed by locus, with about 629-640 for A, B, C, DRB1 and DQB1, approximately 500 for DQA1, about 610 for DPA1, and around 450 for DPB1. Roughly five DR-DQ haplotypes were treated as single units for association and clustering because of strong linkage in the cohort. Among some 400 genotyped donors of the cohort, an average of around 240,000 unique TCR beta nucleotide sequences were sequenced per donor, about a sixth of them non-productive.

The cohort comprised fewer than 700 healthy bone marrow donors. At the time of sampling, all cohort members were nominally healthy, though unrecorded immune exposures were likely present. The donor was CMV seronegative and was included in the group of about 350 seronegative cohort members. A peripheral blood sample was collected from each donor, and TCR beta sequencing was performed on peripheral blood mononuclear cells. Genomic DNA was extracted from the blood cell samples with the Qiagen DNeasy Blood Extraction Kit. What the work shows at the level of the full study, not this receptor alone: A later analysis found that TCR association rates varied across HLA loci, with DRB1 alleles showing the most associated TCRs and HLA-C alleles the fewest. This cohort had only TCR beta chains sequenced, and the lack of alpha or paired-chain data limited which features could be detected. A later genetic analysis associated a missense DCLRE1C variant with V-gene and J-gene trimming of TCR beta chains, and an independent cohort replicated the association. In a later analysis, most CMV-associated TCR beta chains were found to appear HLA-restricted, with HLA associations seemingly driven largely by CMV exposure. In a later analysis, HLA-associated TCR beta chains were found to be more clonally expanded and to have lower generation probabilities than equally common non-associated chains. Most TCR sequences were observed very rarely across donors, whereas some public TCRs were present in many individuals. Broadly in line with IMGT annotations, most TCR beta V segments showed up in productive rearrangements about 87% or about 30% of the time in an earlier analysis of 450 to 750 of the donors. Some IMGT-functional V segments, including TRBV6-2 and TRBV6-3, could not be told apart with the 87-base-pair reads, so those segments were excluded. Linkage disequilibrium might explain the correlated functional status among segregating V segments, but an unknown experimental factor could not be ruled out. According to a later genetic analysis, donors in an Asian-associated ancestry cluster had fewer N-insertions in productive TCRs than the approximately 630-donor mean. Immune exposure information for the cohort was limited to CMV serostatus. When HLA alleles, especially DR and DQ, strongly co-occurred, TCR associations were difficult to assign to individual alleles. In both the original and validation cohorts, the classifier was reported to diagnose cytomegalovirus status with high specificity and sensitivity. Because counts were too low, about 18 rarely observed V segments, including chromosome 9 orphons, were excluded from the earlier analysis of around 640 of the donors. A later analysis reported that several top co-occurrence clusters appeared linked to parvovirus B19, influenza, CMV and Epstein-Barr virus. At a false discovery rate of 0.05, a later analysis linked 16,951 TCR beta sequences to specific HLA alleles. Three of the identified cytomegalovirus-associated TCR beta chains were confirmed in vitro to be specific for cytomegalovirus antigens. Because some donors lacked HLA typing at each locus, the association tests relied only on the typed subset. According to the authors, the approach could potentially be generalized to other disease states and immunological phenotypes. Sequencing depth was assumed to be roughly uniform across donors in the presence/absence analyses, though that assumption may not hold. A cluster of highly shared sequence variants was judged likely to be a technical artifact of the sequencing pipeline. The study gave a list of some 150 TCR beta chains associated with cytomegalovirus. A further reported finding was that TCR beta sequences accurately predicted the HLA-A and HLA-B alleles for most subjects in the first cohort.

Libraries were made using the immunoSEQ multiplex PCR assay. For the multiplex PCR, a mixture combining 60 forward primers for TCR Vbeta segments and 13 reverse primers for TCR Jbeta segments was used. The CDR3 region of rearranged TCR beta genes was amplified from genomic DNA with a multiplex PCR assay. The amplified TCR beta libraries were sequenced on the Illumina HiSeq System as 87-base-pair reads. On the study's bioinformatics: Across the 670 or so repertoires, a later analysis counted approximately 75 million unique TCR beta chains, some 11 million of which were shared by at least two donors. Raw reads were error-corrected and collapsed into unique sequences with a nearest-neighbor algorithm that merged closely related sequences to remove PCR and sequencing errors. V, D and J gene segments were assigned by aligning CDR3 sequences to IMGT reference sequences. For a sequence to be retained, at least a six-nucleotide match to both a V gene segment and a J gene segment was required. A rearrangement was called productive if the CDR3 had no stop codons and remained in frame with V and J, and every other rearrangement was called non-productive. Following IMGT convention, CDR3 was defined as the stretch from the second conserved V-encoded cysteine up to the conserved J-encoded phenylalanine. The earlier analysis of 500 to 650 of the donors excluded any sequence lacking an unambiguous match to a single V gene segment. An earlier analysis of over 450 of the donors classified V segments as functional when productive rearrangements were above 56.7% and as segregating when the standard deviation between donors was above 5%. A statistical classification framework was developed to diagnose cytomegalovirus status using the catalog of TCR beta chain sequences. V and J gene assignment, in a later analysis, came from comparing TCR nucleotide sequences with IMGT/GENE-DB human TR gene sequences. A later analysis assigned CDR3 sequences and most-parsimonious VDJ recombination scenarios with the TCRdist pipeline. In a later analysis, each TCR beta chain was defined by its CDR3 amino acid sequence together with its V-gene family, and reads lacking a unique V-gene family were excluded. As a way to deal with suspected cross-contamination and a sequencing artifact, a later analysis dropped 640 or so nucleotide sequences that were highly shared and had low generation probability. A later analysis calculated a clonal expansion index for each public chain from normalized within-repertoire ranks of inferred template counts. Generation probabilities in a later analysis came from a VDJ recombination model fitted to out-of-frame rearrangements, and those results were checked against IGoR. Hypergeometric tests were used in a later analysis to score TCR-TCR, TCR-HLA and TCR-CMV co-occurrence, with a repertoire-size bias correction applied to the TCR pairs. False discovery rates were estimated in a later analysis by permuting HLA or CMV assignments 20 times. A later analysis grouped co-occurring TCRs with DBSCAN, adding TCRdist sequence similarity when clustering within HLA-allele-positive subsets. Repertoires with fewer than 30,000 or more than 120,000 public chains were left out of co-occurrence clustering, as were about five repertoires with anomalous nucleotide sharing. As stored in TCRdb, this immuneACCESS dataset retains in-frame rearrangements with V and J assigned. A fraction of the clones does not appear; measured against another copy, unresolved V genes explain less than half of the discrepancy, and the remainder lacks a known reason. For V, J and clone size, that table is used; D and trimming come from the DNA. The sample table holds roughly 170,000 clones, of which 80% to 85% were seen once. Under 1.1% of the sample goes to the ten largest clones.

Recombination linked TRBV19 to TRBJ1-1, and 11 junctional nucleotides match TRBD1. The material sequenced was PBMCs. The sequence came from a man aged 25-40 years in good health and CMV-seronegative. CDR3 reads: CAGSFTRTGGANTEAFF. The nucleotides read TGTGCCGGTAGCTTCACCCGGACAGGGGGCGCGAACACTGAAGCTTTCTTT.